This TCR beta chain comes out of a study of breast tumors, draining lymph nodes, adjacent tissues. Via MiXCR, TCRdb re-called the multiplex PCR reads, giving one row per CDR3 protein. The sample has 20,000 to 30,000 distinct CDR3 sequences, approximately 70% seen once. This clonotype was counted between two and nine times. Antigen: not known. Study conclusions and caveats: Data only fit, rather than demonstrated, lymph node origin of most tumor T cells.

The CDR3 consists of 11 residues. Trimming stripped 3 bases from V and 6 bases from J, with 7 bases between. Per germline, CDR1 DFQATT and CDR2 SNEGSKA (reference sequence). This TCR came from a female donor with breast cancer. Some clones in this sample may be carry-over from other donors' samples. The sample consisted of tumor-adjacent breast tissue. The chain is built from TRBV20-1 and TRBJ2-3; D is unclear. CDR3 protein: CSARMGDTQYF. The DNA of the CDR3 is TGCAGTGCTAGGATGGGGGATACGCAGTATTTT.